The present entry profiles one T cell receptor beta chain with its context. Antigen unknown. This CDR3 has 13 residues. V lost 4 bases and J 8 bases, leaving 12 bases between the germline ends. With a J-beta primer mix and a sample-barcoded 5' primer, a second PCR ran about 6 to 11 cycles. TCRdb itself ran the 5' RACE reads through MiXCR, one entry per CDR3 protein. Of around 800,000 distinct CDR3 sequences listed, approximately 59% are singletons. The data belong to a study of blood T cells in healthy people across ages. Broader study findings: Across samples, TCR beta diversity tracked strongly with naive T cell percentage.

Sequencing was carried out using blood. The receptor was isolated from a man aged 25 to 45 in good health. The chain has TRBV12-3 or TRBV12-4 and TRBJ2-1; no clear D gene. CDR3 DNA: TGTGCCAGCAGTTACCCGGGCGCCGATGAGCAGTTCTTC. Translated, it gives CASSYPGADEQFF.